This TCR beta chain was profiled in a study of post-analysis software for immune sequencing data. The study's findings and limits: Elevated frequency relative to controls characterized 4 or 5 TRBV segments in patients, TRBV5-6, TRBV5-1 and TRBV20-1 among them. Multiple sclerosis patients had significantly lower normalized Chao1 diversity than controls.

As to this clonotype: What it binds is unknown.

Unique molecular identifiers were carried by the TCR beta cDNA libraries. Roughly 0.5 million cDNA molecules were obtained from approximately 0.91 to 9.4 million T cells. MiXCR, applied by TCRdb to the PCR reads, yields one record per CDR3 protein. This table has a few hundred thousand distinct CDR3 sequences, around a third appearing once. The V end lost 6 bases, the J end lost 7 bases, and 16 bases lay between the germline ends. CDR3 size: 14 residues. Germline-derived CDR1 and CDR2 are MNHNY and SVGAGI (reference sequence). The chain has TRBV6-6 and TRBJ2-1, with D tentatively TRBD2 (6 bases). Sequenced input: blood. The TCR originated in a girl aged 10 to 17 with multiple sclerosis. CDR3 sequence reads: CASRNAAGLNEQFF. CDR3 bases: TGTGCCAGCAGAAACGCGGCGGGGCTAAATGAGCAGTTCTTC.